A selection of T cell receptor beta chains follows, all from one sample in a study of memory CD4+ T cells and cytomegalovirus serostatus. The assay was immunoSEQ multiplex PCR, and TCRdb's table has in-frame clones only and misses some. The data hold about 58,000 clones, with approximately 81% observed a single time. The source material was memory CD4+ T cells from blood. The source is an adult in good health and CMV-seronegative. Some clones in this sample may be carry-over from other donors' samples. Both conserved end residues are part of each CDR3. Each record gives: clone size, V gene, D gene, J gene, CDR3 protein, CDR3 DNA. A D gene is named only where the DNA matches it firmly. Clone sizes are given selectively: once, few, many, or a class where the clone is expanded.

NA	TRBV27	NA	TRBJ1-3	CASSAHSGNTIYF	TGTGCCAGCAGCGCACACTCTGGAAACACCATATATTTT
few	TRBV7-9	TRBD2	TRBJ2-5	CASSLKEREGPGETQYF	TGTGCCAGCAGCCTTAAGGAGCGGGAGGGCCCGGGGGAGACCCAGTACTTC
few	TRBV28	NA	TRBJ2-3	CASSLFQGGTDTQYF	TGTGCCAGCAGTTTATTCCAGGGTGGCACAGATACGCAGTATTTT
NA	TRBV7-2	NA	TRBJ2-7	CASSPTRGALAEQYF	TGTGCCAGCAGCCCAACAAGGGGAGCCTTAGCCGAGCAGTACTTC
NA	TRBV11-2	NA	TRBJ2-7	CASSMDRPYEQYF	TGTGCCAGCAGCATGGACAGACCCTACGAGCAGTACTTC
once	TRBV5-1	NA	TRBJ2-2	CASSFYASSGGGTGTGELFF	TGCGCCAGCAGCTTTTACGCGAGTTCCGGGGGTGGGACTGGAACCGGGGAGCTGTTTTTT
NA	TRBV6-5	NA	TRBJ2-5	CASSRTLGTQYF	TGTGCCAGCAGCCGGACGCTCGGGACCCAGTACTTC
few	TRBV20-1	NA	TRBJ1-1	CSAHKSPEAFF	TGCAGTGCTCATAAAAGCCCTGAAGCTTTCTTT
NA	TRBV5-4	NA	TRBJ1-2	CASSLVERDGYTF	TGTGCCAGCAGCTTGGTAGAAAGGGATGGCTACACCTTC
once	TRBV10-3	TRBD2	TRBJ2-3	CAISGASGRSTDTQYF	TGTGCCATCAGTGGGGCTAGCGGGAGGAGCACAGATACGCAGTATTTT
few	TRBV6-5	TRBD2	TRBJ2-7	CASKDLAGGTYEQYF	TGTGCCAGCAAGGACTTAGCGGGAGGAACCTACGAGCAGTACTTC
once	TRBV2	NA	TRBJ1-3	CASSNPAGPSGNTIYF	TGTGCCAGCAGCAACCCGGCAGGGCCTTCTGGAAACACCATATATTTT
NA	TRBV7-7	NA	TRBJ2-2	CASSPRGGELFF	TGTGCTAGCAGCCCCAGGGGCGGGGAGCTGTTTTTT
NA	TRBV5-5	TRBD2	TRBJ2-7	CASSPGGDHEQYF	TGTGCCAGCAGCCCGGGGGGAGACCACGAGCAGTACTTC
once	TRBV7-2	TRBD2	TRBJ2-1	CASSPGPSGSNEQFF	TGTGCCAGCAGCCCTGGGCCTAGCGGGTCCAATGAGCAGTTCTTC
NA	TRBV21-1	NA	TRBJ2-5	CASSIRLAAETQYF	TGTGCCAGCAGCATCCGGCTAGCGGCGGAGACCCAGTACTTC
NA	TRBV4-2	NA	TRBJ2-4	CASSQGEGASKNIQYF	TGTGCCAGCAGCCAAGGGGAAGGGGCCTCCAAAAACATTCAGTACTTC
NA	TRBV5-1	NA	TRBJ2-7	CASSLNVGQAYEQYF	TGCGCCAGCAGCCTAAATGTTGGGCAGGCCTACGAGCAGTACTTC
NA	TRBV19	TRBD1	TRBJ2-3	CASSVERGTGTDTQYF	TGTGCCAGTAGTGTCGAGAGAGGGACAGGGACAGATACGCAGTATTTT
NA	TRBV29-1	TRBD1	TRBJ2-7	CSVQGGTGGHEQYF	TGCAGCGTCCAAGGGGGGACAGGGGGCCACGAGCAGTACTTC